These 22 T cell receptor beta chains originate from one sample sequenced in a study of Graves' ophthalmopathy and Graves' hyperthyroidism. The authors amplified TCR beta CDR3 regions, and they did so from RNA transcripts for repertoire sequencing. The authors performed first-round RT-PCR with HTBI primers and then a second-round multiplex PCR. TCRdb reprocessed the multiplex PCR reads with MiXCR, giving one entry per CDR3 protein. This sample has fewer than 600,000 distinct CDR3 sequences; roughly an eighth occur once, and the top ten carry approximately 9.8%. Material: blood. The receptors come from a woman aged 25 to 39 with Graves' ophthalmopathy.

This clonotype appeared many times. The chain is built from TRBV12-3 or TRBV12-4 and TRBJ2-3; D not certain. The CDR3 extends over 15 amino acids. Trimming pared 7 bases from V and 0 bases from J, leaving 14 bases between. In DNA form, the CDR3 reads TGTGCCAGCACGCTTGGCTCGACTAGCACAGATACGCAGTATTTT. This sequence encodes CASTLGSTSTDTQYF.

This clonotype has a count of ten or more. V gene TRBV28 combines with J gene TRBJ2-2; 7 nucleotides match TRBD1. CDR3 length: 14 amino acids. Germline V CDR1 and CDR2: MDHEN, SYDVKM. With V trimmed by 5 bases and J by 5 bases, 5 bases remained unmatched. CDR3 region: CASSRQGETGELFF. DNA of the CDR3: TGTGCCAGCAGTAGGCAGGGGGAAACCGGGGAGCTGTTTTTT.

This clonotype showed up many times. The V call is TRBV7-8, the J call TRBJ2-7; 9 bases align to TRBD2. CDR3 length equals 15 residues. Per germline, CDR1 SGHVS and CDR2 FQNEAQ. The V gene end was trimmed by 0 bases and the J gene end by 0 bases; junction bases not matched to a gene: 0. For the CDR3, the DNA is TGTGCCAGCAGCTTAGCACTAGCGGGCTCCTACGAGCAGTACTTC. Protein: CASSLALAGSYEQYF.

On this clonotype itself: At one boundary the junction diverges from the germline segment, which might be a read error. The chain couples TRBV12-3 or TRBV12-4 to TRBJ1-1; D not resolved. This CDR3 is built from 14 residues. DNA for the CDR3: TGTGCCAGCAGTTTAGCGAAAATGAACACTGAAGCTTGCTTT. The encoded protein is CASSLAKMNTEACF.

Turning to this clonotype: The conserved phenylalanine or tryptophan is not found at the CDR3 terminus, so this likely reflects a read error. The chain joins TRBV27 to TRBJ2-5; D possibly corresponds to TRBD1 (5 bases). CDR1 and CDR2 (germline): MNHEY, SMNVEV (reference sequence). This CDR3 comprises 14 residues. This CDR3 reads CASSFTQDGESQYY. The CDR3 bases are TGTGCCAGCAGTTTCACACAGGACGGAGAGTCCCAGTACTAC.

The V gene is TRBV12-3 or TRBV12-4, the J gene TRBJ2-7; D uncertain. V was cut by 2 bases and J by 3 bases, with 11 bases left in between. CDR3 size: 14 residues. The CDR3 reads CASSLFSAHYEQYF. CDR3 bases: TGTGCCAGCAGTTTATTTTCCGCACACTACGAGCAGTACTTC.

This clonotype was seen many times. CDR3 sequence: CASSLAQGPYEQYF. The CDR3 DNA sequence: TGTGCCAGCAGCTTAGCGCAGGGTCCCTACGAGCAGTACTTC. The chain employs TRBV7-2 and TRBJ2-7; a possible D gene is TRBD1 (5 bases). V shed 0 bases and J shed 2 bases, with 8 bases lying between them. This CDR3 region has 14 residues. Germline assignment: CDR1 SGHTA and CDR2 FQGNSA. The full variable domain, completed using reference TRBV7-2 and TRBJ2-7, is GAGVSQSPSNKVTEKGKDVELRCDPISGHTALYWYRQSLGQGLEFLIYFQGNSAPDKSGLPSDRFSAERTGGSVSTLTIQRTQQEDSAVYLCASSLAQGPYEQYFGPGTRLTVT.

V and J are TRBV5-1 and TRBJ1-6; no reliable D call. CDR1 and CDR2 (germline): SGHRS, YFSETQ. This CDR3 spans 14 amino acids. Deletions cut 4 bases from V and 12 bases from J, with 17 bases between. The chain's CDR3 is CASSISGISRPLHF. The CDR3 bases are TGCGCCAGCAGCATCTCCGGGATTTCGCGACCCCTCCACTTT.

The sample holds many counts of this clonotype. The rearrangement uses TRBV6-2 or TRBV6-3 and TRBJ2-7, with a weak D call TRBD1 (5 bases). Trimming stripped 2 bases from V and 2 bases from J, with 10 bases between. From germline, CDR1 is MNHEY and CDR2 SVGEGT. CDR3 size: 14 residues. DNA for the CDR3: TGTGCCAGCAGTTACCCGACAGTTACCTACGAGCAGTACTTC. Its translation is CASSYPTVTYEQYF.

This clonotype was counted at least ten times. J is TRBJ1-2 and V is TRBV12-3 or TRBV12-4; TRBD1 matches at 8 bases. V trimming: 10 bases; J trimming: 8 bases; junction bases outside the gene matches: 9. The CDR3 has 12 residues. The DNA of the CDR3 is TGTGCCACCAAGCAGGGGGCGGGGGGCTACACCTTC. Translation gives CATKQGAGGYTF.

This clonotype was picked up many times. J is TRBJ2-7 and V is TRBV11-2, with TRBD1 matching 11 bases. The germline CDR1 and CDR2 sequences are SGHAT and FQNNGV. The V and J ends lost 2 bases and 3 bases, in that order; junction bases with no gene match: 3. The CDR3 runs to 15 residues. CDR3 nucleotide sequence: TGTGCCAGCAGCTTATCGGGACAGGGGGGCTACGAGCAGTACTTC. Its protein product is CASSLSGQGGYEQYF.

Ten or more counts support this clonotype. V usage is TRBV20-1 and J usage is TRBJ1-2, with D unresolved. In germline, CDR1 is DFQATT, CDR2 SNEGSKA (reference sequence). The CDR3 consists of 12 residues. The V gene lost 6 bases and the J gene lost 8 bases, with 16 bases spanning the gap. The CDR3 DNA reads TGCAGTGCGGCGGGAAGGTTGGGAGGCTACACCTTC. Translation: CSAAGRLGGYTF.

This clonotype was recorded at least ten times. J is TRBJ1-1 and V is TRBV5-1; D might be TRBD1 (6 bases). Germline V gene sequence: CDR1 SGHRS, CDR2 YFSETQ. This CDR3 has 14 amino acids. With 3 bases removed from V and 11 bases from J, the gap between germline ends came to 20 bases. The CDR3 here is CASSWGGQNGRAFF. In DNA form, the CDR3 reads TGCGCCAGCAGCTGGGGTGGACAGAACGGGCGGGCTTTCTTT.

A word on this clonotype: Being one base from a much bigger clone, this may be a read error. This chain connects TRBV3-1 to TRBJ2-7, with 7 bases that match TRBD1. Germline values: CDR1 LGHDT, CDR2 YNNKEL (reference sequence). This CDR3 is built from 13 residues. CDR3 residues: CASSQVRDSGSAF. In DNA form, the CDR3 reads TGTGCCAGCAGCCAAGTTCGGGACAGCGGTTCAGCCTTC.

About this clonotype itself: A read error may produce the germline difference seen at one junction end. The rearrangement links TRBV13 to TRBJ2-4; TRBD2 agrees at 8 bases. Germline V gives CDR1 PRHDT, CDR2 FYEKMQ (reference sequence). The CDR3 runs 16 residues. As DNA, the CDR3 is TGTGCCAGCAGCTTTGGGCGGGGGGATGTCAAAAACATTAAGTACTTC. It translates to CASSFGRGDVKNIKYF.

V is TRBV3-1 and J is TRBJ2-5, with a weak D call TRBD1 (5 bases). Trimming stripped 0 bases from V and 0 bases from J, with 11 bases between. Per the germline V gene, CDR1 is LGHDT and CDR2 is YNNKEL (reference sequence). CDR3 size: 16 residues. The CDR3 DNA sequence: TGTGCCAGCAGCCAAGATTGGGGCAGAGACCAAGAGACCCAGTACTTC. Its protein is CASSQDWGRDQETQYF.

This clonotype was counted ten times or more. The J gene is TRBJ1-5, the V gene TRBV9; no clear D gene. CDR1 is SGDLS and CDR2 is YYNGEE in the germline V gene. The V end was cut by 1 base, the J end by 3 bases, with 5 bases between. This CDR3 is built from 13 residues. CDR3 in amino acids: CASSVSDNQPQHF. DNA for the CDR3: TGTGCCAGCAGCGTAAGTGACAATCAGCCCCAGCATTTT.

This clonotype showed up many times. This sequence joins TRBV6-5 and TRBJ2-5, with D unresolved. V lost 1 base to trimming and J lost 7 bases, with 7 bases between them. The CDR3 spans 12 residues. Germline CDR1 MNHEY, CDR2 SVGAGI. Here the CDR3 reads CASSYWDGTQYF. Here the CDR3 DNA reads TGTGCCAGCAGTTACTGGGATGGGACCCAGTACTTC.

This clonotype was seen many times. CDR3 protein: CAISVGQGAEQYF. The CDR3 DNA follows: TGTGCCATCAGTGTAGGGCAGGGTGCCGAGCAGTACTTC. The genes are TRBV10-3 and TRBJ2-7, with D maybe TRBD1 (5 bases). V lost 4 bases, J lost 6 bases, and 13 bases lay in between. CDR1 and CDR2 (germline): ENHRY, SYGVKD. The CDR3 runs to 13 residues.

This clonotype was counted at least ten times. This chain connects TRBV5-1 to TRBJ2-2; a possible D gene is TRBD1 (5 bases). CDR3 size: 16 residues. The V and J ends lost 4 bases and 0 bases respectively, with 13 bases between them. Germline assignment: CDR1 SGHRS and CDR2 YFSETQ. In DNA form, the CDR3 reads TGCGCCAGCAGCCCCTTCAGGGTTCCGAACACCGGGGAGCTGTTTTTT. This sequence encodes CASSPFRVPNTGELFF. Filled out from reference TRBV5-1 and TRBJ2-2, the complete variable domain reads KAGVTQTPRYLIKTRGQQVTLSCSPISGHRSVSWYQQTPGQGLQFLFEYFSETQRNKGNFPGRFSGRQFSNSRSEMNVSTLELGDSALYLCASSPFRVPNTGELFFGEGSRLTVL.

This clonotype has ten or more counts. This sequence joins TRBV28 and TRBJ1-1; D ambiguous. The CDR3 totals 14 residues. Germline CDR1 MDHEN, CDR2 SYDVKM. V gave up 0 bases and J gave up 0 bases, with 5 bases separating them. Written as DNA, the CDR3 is TGTGCCAGCAGTTTATGGACAATGAACACTGAAGCTTTCTTT. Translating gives CASSLWTMNTEAFF.

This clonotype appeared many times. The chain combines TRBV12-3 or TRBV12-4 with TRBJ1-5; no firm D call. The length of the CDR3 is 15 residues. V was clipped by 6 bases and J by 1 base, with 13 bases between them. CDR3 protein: CASSPTTGSNQPQHF. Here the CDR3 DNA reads TGTGCCAGCAGCCCGACCACGGGGAGCAATCAGCCCCAGCATTTT.